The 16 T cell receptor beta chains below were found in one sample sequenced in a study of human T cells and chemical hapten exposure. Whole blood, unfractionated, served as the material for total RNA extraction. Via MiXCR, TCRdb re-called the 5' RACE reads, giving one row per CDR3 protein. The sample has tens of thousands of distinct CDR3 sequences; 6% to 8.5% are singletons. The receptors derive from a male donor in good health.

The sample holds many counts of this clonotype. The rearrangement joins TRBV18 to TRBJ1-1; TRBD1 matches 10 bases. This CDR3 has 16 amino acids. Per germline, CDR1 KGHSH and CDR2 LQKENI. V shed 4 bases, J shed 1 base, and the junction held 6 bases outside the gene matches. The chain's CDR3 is CASSLGQGGTNTEAFF. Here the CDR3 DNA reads TGTGCCAGCTCACTCGGACAGGGGGGAACGAACACTGAAGCTTTCTTT.

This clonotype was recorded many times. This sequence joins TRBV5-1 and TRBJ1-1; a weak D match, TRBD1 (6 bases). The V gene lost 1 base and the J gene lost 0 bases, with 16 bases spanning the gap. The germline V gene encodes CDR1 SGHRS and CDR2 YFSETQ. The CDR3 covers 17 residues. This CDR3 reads CASSLRGRGLMNTEAFF. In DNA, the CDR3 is TGCGCCAGCAGCTTGAGGGGCAGGGGACTGATGAACACTGAAGCTTTCTTT.

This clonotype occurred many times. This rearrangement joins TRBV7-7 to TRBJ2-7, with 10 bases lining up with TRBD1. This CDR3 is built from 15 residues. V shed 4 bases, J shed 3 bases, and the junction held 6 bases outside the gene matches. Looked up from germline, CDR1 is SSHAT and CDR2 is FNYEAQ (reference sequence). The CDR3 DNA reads TGTGCCAGCAGCTCCGGACAGGGGGTAGTCTACGAGCAGTACTTC. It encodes CASSSGQGVVYEQYF.

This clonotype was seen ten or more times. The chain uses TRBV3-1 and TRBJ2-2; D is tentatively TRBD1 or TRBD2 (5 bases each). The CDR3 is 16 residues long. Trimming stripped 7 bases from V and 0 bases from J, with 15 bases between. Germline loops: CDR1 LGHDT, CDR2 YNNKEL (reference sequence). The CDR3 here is CASTPAGDANTGELFF. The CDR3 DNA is TGTGCCAGCACCCCCGCCGGGGACGCGAACACCGGGGAGCTGTTTTTT.

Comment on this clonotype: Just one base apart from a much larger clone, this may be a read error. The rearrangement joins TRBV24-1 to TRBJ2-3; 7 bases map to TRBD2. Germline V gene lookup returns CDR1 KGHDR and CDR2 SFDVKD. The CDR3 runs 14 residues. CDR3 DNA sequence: TGTGACACCCGACCCAGCGGGGACACAGATACGCAGTATTTT. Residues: CDTRPSGDTDTQYF.

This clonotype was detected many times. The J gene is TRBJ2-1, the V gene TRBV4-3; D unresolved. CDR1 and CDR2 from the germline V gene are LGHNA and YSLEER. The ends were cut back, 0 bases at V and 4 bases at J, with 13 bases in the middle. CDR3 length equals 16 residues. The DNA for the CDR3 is TGCGCCAGCAGCCAAGATGAAGGACGGAAGTACAATGAGCAGTTCTTC. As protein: CASSQDEGRKYNEQFF.

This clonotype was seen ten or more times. The CDR3: CASSYGLGSVEKLFF. In nucleotides, the CDR3 is TGTGCCAGCAGTTACGGGCTAGGATCCGTTGAAAAACTGTTTTTT. This rearrangement joins TRBV6-5 to TRBJ1-4, with D hard to call. V lost 2 bases to trimming and J lost 7 bases, with 14 bases between them. There are 15 residues in the CDR3. Germline V gives CDR1 MNHEY, CDR2 SVGAGI.

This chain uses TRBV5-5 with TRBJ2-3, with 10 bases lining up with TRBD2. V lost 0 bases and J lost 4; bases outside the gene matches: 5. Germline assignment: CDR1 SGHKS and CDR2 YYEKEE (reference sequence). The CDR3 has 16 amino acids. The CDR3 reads CASSLATSGDPDTQYF. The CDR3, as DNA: TGTGCCAGCAGCTTGGCAACTAGCGGGGACCCAGATACGCAGTATTTT.

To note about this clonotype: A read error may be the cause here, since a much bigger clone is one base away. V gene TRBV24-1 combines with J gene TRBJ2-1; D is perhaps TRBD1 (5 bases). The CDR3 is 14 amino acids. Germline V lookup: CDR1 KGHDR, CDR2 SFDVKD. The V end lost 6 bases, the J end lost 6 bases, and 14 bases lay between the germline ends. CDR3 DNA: TGTGCCACCAGTTCGGCAGGGCCGGGCAATGAGCAGTTCTTC. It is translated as CATSSAGPGNEQFF.

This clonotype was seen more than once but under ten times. CDR3 loop: CASSRTRTSYEQYF. In DNA form, the CDR3 reads TGTGCCAGCAGCCGGACTAGGACCTCCTACGAGCAGTACTTC. The chain employs TRBV27 and TRBJ2-7; 7 bases match TRBD2. V was clipped by 6 bases and J by 0 bases; unmatched bases: 5. The CDR3 length is 14 residues. Germline CDR1 and CDR2: MNHEY and SMNVEV (reference sequence).

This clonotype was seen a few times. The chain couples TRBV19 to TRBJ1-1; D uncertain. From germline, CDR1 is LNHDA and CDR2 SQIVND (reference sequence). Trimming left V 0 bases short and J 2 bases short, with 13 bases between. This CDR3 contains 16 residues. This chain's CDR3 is CASSIDPRTENTEAFF. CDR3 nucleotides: TGTGCCAGTAGTATAGATCCCCGGACGGAAAACACTGAAGCTTTCTTT.

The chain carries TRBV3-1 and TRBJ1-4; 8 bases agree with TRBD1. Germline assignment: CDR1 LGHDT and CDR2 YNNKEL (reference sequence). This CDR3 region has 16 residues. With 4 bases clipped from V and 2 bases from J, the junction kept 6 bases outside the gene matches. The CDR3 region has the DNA TGTGCCAGCAGCCGTGGGACAGGCCCTACTAATGAAAAACTGTTTTTT. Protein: CASSRGTGPTNEKLFF.

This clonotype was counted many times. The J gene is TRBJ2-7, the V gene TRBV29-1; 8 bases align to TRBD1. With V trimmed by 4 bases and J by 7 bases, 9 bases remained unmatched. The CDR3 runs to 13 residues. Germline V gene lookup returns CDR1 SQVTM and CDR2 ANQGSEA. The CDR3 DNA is TGCAGCGTTGGGGGGACAGGAGTGAGGGAGCAGTACTTC. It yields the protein CSVGGTGVREQYF.

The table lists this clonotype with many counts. This CDR3 reads CASTPGTGSYEQYF. The CDR3, as DNA: TGTGCCAGCACCCCCGGGACGGGCTCCTACGAGCAGTACTTC. V and J are TRBV3-1 and TRBJ2-7, with D perhaps TRBD1 or TRBD2 (5 bases each). This CDR3 has 14 amino acids. Germline-derived CDR1 and CDR2 are LGHDT and YNNKEL (reference sequence). Trimming stripped 7 bases from V and 0 bases from J, with 13 bases between.

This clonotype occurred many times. The chain's CDR3 is CASSQDPAGDTDTQYF. The CDR3 DNA follows: TGCGCCAGCAGCCAAGATCCTGCGGGCGACACAGATACGCAGTATTTT. The V gene is TRBV4-3, the J gene TRBJ2-3, with a weak D call TRBD2 (5 bases). The CDR3 consists of 16 residues. CDR1 LGHNA and CDR2 YSLEER come from the germline V gene. The ends were cut back, 0 bases at V and 2 bases at J, with 12 bases in the middle.

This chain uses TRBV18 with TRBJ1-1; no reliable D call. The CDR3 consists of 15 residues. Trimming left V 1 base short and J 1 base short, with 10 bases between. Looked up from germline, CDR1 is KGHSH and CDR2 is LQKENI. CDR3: CASSPQVDGNTEAFF. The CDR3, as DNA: TGTGCCAGCTCACCACAGGTGGATGGGAACACTGAAGCTTTCTTT.